This T cell receptor beta chain was identified in a study of blood T cells in healthy people across ages. It was with a sample-barcoded 5' primer and a J-beta primer mix that a second PCR of about 6 to 12 cycles was run. TCRdb passed the 5' RACE reads through MiXCR, listing each CDR3 protein once. The repertoire includes approximately 1.5 million distinct CDR3 sequences, about 35% of them detected once, and about 11% sits in the top ten. This TCR derives from a woman aged 25 to 39 in good health. The sequencing input was blood.

The CDR3 sequence is CASSLGTSMETLYF. Here the CDR3 DNA reads TGCGCCAGCAGCTTGGGGACTAGCATGGAGACCCTGTACTTC. The rearrangement uses TRBV5-1 and TRBJ2-7; TRBD2 matches 8 bases. CDR1 SGHRS and CDR2 YFSETQ come from the germline V gene. V gave up 0 bases and J gave up 12 bases; unmatched junction bases: 11. This CDR3 spans 14 amino acids.